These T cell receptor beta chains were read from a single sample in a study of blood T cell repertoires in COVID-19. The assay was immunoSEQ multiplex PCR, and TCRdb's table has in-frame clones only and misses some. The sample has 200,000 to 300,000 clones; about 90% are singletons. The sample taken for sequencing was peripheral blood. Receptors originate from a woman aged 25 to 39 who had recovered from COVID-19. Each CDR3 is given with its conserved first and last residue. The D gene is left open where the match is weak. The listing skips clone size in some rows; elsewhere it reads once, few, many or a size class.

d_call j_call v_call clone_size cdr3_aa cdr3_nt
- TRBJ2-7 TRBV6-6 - CASGKASYEQYF TGTGCCAGCGGAAAGGCTAGCTACGAGCAGTACTTC
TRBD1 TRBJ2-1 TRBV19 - CASNQGALYNEQFF TGTGCCAGTAACCAGGGGGCTCTGTACAATGAGCAGTTCTTC
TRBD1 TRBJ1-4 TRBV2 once CASSGGTGEKLFF TGTGCCAGCAGCGGCGGGACAGGGGAAAAACTGTTTTTT
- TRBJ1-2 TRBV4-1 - CASSHPVQARGYTF TGCGCCAGCAGCCACCCCGTTCAGGCACGGGGCTACACCTTC
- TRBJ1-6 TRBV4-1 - CASSQVLPNNSPLHF TGCGCCAGCAGCCAAGTTCTCCCTAATAATTCACCCCTCCACTTT
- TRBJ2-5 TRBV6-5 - CASSFAGLQETQYF TGTGCCAGCAGTTTTGCAGGGTTGCAAGAGACCCAGTACTTC
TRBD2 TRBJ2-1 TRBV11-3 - CASSFGGADSYNEQFF TGTGCCAGCAGCTTCGGGGGGGCGGACTCCTACAATGAGCAGTTCTTC
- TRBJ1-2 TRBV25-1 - CASSEFGDRGYTF TGTGCCAGCAGTGAATTCGGGGATCGTGGCTACACCTTC
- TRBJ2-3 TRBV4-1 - CASSPPDGSSPSTDTQYF TGCGCCAGCAGCCCTCCGGACGGGAGCTCCCCTAGCACAGATACGCAGTATTTT
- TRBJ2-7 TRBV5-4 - CASSLDSGAGNYEQYF TGTGCCAGCAGCTTGGATTCGGGAGCAGGGAACTACGAGCAGTACTTC
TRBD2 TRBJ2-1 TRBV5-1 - CASSLGLAGGYSYNEQFF TGTGCCAGCAGCTTGGGACTAGCGGGGGGGTACTCCTACAATGAGCAGTTCTTC
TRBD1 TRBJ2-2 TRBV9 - CASSVGRGPVTGELFF TGTGCCAGCAGCGTAGGCAGGGGGCCGGTAACCGGGGAGCTGTTTTTT
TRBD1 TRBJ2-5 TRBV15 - CATSPKDRAAETQYF TGTGCCACCAGCCCCAAGGACAGGGCCGCAGAGACCCAGTACTTC
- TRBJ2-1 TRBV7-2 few CASSLAIILRLSSYNEQFF TGTGCCAGCAGCTTAGCGATCATTCTGCGCCTGAGCTCCTACAATGAGCAGTTCTTC
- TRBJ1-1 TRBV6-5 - CASGANTEAFF TGTGCCAGCGGGGCGAACACTGAAGCTTTCTTT
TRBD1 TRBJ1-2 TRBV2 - CASADRDYGYTF TGTGCCAGCGCTGACAGGGACTATGGCTACACCTTC
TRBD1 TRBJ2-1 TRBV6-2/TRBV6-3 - CASSYSTGGHNEQFF TGTGCCAGCAGTTACTCGACAGGGGGGCACAATGAGCAGTTCTTC
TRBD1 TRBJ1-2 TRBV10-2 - CASNGQGARGYTF TGCGCCAGCAATGGACAGGGGGCGCGAGGCTACACCTTC
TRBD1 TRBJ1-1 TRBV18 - CASRPGTGLNTEAFF TGTGCCAGCCGTCCCGGGACAGGGTTGAACACTGAAGCTTTCTTT
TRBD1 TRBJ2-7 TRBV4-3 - CASSQDSGQTYEQYF TGCGCCAGCAGCCAAGATTCGGGACAGACCTACGAGCAGTACTTC
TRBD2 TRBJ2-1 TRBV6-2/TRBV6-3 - CASSYEAWGGSSREQFF TGTGCCAGCAGTTACGAGGCTTGGGGGGGAAGTTCGCGTGAGCAGTTCTTC
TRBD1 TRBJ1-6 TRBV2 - CASSVPRTGAESPLHF TGTGCCAGCAGTGTACCCCGGACAGGGGCTGAGTCACCCCTCCACTTT
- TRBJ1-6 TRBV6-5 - CASRGGSYNSPLHF TGTGCCAGCAGGGGGGGCTCCTATAATTCACCCCTCCACTTT
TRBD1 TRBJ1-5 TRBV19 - CASRPRTGGLSNQPQHF TGTGCCAGTAGACCACGGACAGGGGGCCTGAGCAATCAGCCCCAGCATTTT
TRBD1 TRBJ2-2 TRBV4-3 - CASSQDLVRGRTGELFF TGCGCCAGCAGCCAAGATCTTGTCAGGGGGCGCACCGGGGAGCTGTTTTTT
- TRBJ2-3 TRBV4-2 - CASSQAVLSEDNTQYF TGTGCCAGCAGCCAAGCCGTACTTAGCGAGGATAATACGCAGTATTTT
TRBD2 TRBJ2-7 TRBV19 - CASSMNQRGGSYEQYF TGTGCCAGTAGTATGAACCAGCGGGGGGGTTCCTACGAGCAGTACTTC
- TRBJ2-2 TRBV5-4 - CASSLGRGNTGELFF TGTGCCAGCAGCTTGGGAAGGGGGAACACCGGGGAGCTGTTTTTT
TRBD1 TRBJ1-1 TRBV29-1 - CSVLVQGEAFF TGCAGCGTTTTGGTCCAGGGGGAGGCTTTCTTT
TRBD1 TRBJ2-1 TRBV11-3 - CASSRDSYNEQFF TGTGCCAGCAGCAGGGACAGCTACAATGAGCAGTTCTTC
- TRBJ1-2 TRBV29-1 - CSVERVVGQRNYGYTF TGCAGCGTTGAACGAGTTGTCGGACAGAGAAACTATGGCTACACCTTC
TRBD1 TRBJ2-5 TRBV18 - CASSPIRTGEETQYF TGTGCCAGCTCACCGATCCGGACAGGAGAAGAGACCCAGTACTTC
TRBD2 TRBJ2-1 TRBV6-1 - CASSDQTSGGYNEQFF TGTGCCAGCAGTGACCAGACTAGCGGGGGCTACAATGAGCAGTTCTTC
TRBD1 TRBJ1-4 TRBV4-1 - CASSQPTGGNEKLFF TGCGCCAGCAGCCAGCCGACAGGGGGAAATGAAAAACTGTTTTTT
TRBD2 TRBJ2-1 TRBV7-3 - CASSLMGLDLNEQFF TGTGCCAGCAGCTTAATGGGACTAGACCTCAATGAGCAGTTCTTC
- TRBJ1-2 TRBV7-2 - CASSSWGGEVYGYTF TGTGCCAGCAGCTCCTGGGGTGGGGAGGTCTATGGCTACACCTTC
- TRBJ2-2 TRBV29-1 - CSGQPGPAGELFF TGCAGCGGTCAACCAGGCCCAGCCGGGGAGCTGTTTTTT
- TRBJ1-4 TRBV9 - CASSTTGRGPLDEKLFF TGTGCCAGCAGTACTACAGGGAGGGGCCCATTGGATGAAAAACTGTTTTTT
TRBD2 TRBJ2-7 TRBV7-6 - CASSLGVAGAQGEQYF TGTGCCAGCAGCTTAGGGGTAGCGGGGGCCCAGGGAGAGCAGTACTTC
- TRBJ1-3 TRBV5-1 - CASSRGQAGSSGNTIYF TGCGCCAGCAGCCGTGGCCAGGCCGGGAGCTCTGGAAACACCATATATTTT
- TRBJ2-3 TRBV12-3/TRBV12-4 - CASSFLANTQYF TGTGCCAGCAGTTTTTTAGCTAATACGCAGTATTTT
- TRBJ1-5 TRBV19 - CASSLGRGGGQPQHF TGTGCCAGTAGTTTGGGACGCGGGGGAGGCCAGCCCCAGCATTTT
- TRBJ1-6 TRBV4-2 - CASSQDVVVGMINSPLHF TGTGCCAGCAGCCAAGATGTGGTGGTTGGCATGATTAATTCACCCCTCCACTTT
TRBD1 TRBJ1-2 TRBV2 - CASSYTRQGNYGYTF TGTGCCAGCAGTTACACGAGACAGGGCAACTATGGCTACACCTTC
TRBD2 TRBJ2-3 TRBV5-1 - CASSLEGLAGGTDTQYF TGCGCCAGCAGCTTGGAGGGTCTAGCGGGGGGGACAGATACGCAGTATTTT